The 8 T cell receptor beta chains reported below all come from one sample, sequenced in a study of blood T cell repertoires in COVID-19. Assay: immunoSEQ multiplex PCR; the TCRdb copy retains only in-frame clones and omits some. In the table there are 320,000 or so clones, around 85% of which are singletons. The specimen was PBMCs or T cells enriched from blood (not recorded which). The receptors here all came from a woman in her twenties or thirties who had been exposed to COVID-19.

DNA for the CDR3: TGTGCCTGGAGCAGACTAGCGGGAGCGTCAAATGAGCAGTTCTTC. Amino acid sequence: CAWSRLAGASNEQFF. V gene TRBV30 combines with J gene TRBJ2-1; TRBD2 matches 12 bases. V was pared by 3 bases and J by 7 bases, with 7 bases of the junction left unmatched. This CDR3 spans 15 amino acids. Germline CDR1 is GTSNPN and CDR2 is SVGIG (reference sequence). Full variable domain (missing parts from reference TRBV30 and TRBJ2-1): SQTIHQWPATLVQPVGSPLSLECTVEGTSNPNLYWYRQAAGRGLQLLFYSVGIGQISSEVPQNLSASRPQDRQFILSSKKLLLSDSGFYLCAWSRLAGASNEQFFGPGTRLTVL.

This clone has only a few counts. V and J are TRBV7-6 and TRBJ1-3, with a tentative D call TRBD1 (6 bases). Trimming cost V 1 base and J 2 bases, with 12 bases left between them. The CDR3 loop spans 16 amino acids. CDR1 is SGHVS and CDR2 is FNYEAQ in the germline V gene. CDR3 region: CASSLGAGATGNTIYF. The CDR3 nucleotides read TGTGCCAGCAGCTTAGGGGCGGGGGCAACTGGAAACACCATATATTTT.

The CDR3: CASSSLRSNEQFF. CDR3 sequence (DNA): TGTGCCAGCAGCTCCCTTCGGAGCAATGAGCAGTTCTTC. The V gene is TRBV5-6, the J gene TRBJ2-1; the D is unclear. CDR1 and CDR2 from the germline V gene are SGHDT and YYEEEE. The CDR3 covers 13 residues. V was trimmed by 3 bases and J by 6 bases, leaving 10 bases between them.

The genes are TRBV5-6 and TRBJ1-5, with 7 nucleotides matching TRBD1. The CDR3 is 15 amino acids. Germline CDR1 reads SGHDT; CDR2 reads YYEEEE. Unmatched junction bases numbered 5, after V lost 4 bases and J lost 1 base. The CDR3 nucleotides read TGTGCCAGCAGCGTCCTCAGGGGGAGCAATCAGCCCCAGCATTTT. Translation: CASSVLRGSNQPQHF.

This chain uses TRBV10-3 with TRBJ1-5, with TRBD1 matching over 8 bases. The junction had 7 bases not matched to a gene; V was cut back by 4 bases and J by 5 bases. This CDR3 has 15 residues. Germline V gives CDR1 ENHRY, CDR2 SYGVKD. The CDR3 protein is CAISARDRLDQPQHF. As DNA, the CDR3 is TGTGCCATCAGTGCGAGGGACAGGCTAGATCAGCCCCAGCATTTT.

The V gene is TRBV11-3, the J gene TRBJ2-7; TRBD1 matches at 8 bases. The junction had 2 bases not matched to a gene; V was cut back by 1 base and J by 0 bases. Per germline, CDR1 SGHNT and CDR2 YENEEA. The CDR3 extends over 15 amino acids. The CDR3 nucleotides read TGTGCCAGCAGCTTAGGACAGGGGAACTCCTACGAGCAGTACTTC. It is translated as CASSLGQGNSYEQYF.

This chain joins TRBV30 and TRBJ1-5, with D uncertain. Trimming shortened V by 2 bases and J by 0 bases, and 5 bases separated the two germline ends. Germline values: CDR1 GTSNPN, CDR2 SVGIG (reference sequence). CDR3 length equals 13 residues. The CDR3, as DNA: TGTGCCTGGAGTTCTCCTAGCAATCAGCCCCAGCATTTT. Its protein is CAWSSPSNQPQHF.

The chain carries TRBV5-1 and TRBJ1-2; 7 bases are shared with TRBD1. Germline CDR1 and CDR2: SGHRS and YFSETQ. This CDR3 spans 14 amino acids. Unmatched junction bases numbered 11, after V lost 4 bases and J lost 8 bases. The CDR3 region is CASSPGTVKGGYTF. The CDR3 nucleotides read TGCGCCAGCAGCCCAGGGACAGTCAAGGGCGGCTACACCTTC.